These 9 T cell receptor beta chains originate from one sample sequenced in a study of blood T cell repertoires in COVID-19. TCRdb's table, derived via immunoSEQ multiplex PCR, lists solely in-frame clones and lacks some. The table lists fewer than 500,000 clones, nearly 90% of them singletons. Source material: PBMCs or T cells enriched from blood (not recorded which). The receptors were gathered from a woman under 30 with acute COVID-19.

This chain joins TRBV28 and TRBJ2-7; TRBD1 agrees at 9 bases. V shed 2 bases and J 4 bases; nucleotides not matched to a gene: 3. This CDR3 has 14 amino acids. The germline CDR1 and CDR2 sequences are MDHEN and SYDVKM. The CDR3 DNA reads TGTGCCAGCAGTTTAAGGGGGACAGGGTACGAGCAGTACTTC. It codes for CASSLRGTGYEQYF.

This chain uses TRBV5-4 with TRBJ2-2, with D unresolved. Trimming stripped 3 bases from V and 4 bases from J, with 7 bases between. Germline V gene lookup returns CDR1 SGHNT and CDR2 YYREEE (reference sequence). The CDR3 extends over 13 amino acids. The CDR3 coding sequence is TGTGCCAGCAGCTATGCGGTCACCGGGGAGCTGTTTTTT. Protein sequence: CASSYAVTGELFF.

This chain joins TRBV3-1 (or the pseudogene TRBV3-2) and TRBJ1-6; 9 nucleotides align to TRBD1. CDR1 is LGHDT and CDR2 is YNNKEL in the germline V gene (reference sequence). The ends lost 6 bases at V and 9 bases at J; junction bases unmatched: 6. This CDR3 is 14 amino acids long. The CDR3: CASRGTGSSSPLHF. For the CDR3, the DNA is TGTGCCAGCAGGGGGACAGGGTCGAGTTCACCCCTCCACTTT.

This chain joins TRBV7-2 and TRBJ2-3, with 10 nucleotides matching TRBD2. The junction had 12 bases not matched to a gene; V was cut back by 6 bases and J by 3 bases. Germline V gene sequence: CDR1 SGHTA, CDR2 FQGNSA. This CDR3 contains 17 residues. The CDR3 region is CASRRLGASGRTDTQYF. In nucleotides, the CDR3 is TGTGCCAGCAGACGACTGGGGGCTAGCGGGAGAACAGATACGCAGTATTTT.

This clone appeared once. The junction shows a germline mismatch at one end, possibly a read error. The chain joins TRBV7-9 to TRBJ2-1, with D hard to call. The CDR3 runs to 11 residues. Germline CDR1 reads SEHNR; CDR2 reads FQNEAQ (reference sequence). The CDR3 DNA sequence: TGTGCCAGCAGCGAATACACTGAGCAGTTCTTC. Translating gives CASSEYTEQFF.

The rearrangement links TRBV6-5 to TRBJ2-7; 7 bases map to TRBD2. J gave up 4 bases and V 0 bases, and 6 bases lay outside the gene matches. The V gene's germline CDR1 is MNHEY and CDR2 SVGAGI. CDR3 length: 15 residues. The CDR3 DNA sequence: TGTGCCAGCAGTTACTCCTCAGCGGGAATATACGAGCAGTACTTC. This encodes CASSYSSAGIYEQYF.

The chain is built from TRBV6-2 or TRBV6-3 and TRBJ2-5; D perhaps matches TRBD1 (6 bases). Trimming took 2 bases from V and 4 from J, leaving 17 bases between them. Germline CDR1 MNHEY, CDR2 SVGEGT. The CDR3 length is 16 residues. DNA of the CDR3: TGTGCCAGCAGTTACGATCGTCCAGGGGATAGAGAGACCCAGTACTTC. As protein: CASSYDRPGDRETQYF.

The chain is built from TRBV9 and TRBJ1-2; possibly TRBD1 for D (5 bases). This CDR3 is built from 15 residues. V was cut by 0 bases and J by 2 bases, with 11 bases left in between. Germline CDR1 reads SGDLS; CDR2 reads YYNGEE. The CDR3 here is CASSVDPGSNYGYTF. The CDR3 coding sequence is TGTGCCAGCAGCGTAGACCCAGGGTCCAACTATGGCTACACCTTC.

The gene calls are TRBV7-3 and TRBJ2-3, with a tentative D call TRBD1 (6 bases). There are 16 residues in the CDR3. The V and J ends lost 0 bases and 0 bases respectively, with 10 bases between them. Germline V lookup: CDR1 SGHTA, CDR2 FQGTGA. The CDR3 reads CASSLTSTGSTDTQYF. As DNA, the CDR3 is TGTGCCAGCAGCTTAACTTCCACAGGGAGCACAGATACGCAGTATTTT.